The clone carrying this T cell receptor beta chain has only a few counts. This specimen belongs to a study of human T cells and chemical hapten exposure. As for the study in general: Among samples, TCR yields varied mainly because of small differences in pooled library volume.

This CDR3 comprises 14 residues. CDR1 is MNHNY and CDR2 is SVGAGI in the germline V gene (reference sequence). V lost 8 bases, J lost 0 bases, and 11 bases lay in between. The time point was: patch test 1, 2 weeks after DPC sensitization. Described treatment: therapeutic diphenylcyclopropenone sensitization with weekly scalp DPC. Donors were 18 to 70-year-old alopecia patients suitable for DPC. Unfractionated whole blood was the source from which total RNA was extracted. Unique molecular identifiers were attached to individual cDNA molecules during library preparation. TCRdb recomputed calls from the RACE reads with MiXCR, one row per CDR3 protein. The table has about 57,000 distinct CDR3 sequences, 7.5% to 10% seen once.

The chain links TRBV6-6 to TRBJ1-5; D is unclear. This sequence was found in a woman aged 40 to 55 with alopecia areata. Some clones in this sample may be carry-over from other donors' samples. The sample here was whole blood, taken in connection with sensitization to the hapten diphenylcyclopropenone (DPC). CDR3 sequence reads: CASCGRDSNQPQHF. The CDR3 DNA is TGTGCCAGCTGCGGACGGGATAGCAATCAGCCCCAGCATTTT.